This T cell receptor (beta chain) was sequenced during a study of technical replicates of blood from a few donors. The table came from immunoSEQ multiplex PCR; TCRdb's copy has only in-frame clones and leaves some out. The sample has about 56,000 clones; over 90% are singletons. The V and J ends lost 2 bases and 1 base, in that order; junction bases with no gene match: 14. Germline V gene lookup returns CDR1 SGHDT and CDR2 YYEEEE. CDR3 length: 19 residues. The chain couples TRBV5-6 to TRBJ1-2, with 10 bases aligning to TRBD1. The receptor was derived from a human donor in good health. Some clones in this sample may be carry-over from other donors' samples. The specimen was PBMCs. DNA of the CDR3: TGTGCCAGCAGCTTACCGGGACAGGGGCGATACAACGGTAACTATGGCTACACCTTC. Residues: CASSLPGQGRYNGNYGYTF.